Presented here are 9 T cell receptor beta chains from one specimen sequenced in a study of cytomegalovirus exposure and HLA in healthy donors. Researchers ran the PCR with 60 Vbeta and 13 Jbeta primers. Profiled with immunoSEQ multiplex PCR; TCRdb holds only in-frame clones, not every one. The sample lists roughly 20,000 clones, 75% occurring once. Input material: PBMCs. All receptors come from a man in his late teens or twenties in good health and CMV-seronegative.

This clone was seen a few times. The chain couples TRBV9 to TRBJ1-4; 10 bases are a match to TRBD1. The germline V gene has CDR1 SGDLS and CDR2 YYNGEE. This CDR3 region has 15 residues. Germline trimming cut 4 bases from V and 7 bases from J; bases unmatched to any gene: 7. Here the CDR3 DNA reads TGTGCCAGCAGCCACCCGACAGGGGGCGGTGAAAAACTGTTTTTT. Translation gives CASSHPTGGGEKLFF.

The chain joins TRBV5-1 to TRBJ2-1; 14 bases map to TRBD2. CDR1 is SGHRS and CDR2 is YFSETQ in the germline V gene. The CDR3 runs to 18 residues. J was trimmed by 5 bases and V by 7 bases; bases with no gene match: 14. This CDR3 is CASGPGLAGDYPHNEQFF. CDR3 bases: TGCGCCAGCGGACCGGGACTAGCGGGAGATTACCCCCACAATGAGCAGTTCTTC.

The J gene is TRBJ1-4, the V gene TRBV4-1; no reliable D call. Germline loops: CDR1 MGHRA, CDR2 YSYEKL. Trimming took off 4 bases at V and 4 bases at J, with 13 bases between the two ends. The CDR3 loop spans 15 amino acids. CDR3 protein: CASSRERGSNEKLFF. CDR3 DNA: TGCGCCAGCAGCCGCGAGCGGGGAAGTAATGAAAAACTGTTTTTT.

This chain joins TRBV6-5 and TRBJ1-1; maybe TRBD1 (5 bases). Germline CDR1 MNHEY, CDR2 SVGAGI. V lost 5 bases and J 5 bases, leaving 6 bases between the germline ends. The CDR3 has 11 residues. CDR3 bases: TGTGCCAGCAGTGGGGGGACTGAAGCTTTCTTT. It translates to CASSGGTEAFF.

This rearrangement joins TRBV6-1 to TRBJ2-5; D is undetermined. The V and J ends lost 8 bases and 4 bases respectively, with 11 bases between them. CDR3 length: 12 amino acids. CDR1 and CDR2 (germline): MNHNS, SASEGT. This CDR3 is CASRVPGETQYF. CDR3 sequence (DNA): TGTGCCAGCCGTGTCCCCGGAGAGACCCAGTACTTC.

The chain combines TRBV29-1 with TRBJ1-1, with no clear D. CDR1 SQVTM and CDR2 ANQGSEA come from the germline V gene. The CDR3 has 14 residues. V lost 0 bases and J lost 5, with 13 bases in between. The CDR3 region has the DNA TGCAGCGTTGAAGATGGTCTAACGGGGACTGAAGCTTTCTTT. Translating it yields CSVEDGLTGTEAFF.

V is TRBV12-5 and J is TRBJ2-7; D may be TRBD1 (6 bases). The CDR3 is 12 residues long. Trimming left V 6 bases short and J 5 bases short, with 11 bases between. In germline, CDR1 is LGHNT, CDR2 FRNRAP. CDR3 sequence reads: CASGRGGHEQYF. The CDR3 DNA reads TGTGCTAGTGGCCGTGGGGGCCACGAGCAGTACTTC.

The chain employs TRBV30 and TRBJ1-4; 7 bases align to TRBD1. The CDR3 is made up of 15 amino acids. Germline V gives CDR1 GTSNPN, CDR2 SVGIG (reference sequence). The junction had 9 bases not matched to a gene; V was cut back by 0 bases and J by 8 bases. CDR3 DNA sequence: TGTGCCTGGAGTGTACTACCACAGGGGAACGAAAAACTGTTTTTT. Translated, it gives CAWSVLPQGNEKLFF.

The genes are TRBV30 and TRBJ1-2; 10 bases map to TRBD1. CDR3 length: 15 residues. Per germline, CDR1 GTSNPN and CDR2 SVGIG (reference sequence). J gave up 2 bases and V 3 bases, and 6 bases lay outside the gene matches. The CDR3 nucleotides are TGTGCCTGGAGACGGGGACAGGGGTCGAACTATGGCTACACCTTC. Translating it yields CAWRRGQGSNYGYTF.